This T cell receptor (beta chain) was obtained from a study of T-cell reconstitution after alpha-beta-depleted transplantation in children. Remarks on this clonotype: The antigen is not known.

The ends were cut back, 1 base at V and 7 bases at J, with 10 bases in the middle. The CDR3 covers 13 residues. From germline, CDR1 is SGHAT and CDR2 FQNNGV. Study results and limitations: From surviving recipient T cells and thymic progenitors came the high day-60 TCRbeta diversity observed in some patients. A year had passed since transplant, and T-cell counts and diversity by then came mostly from newly produced T cells.

Preparation of the TCRbeta library involved a method that used unique molecular identifiers. TCRdb reanalysed the PCR reads using MiXCR and keeps one entry per CDR3 protein. Of under 150,000 distinct CDR3 sequences listed, more than 9.5% were seen once; the top ten hold 24%. This chain links TRBV11-2 with TRBJ1-1; unclear D gene. This clonotype was sampled from a girl less than two years old who had a stem cell transplant for combined immunodeficiency, so the T cells may come from the graft donor. The sequenced sample was PBMCs, mostly from graft donor cells, obtained 180 days after TCRalphabeta/CD19-depleted stem cell transplant. The CDR3 DNA follows: TGTGCCAGCAGCTTAGGGCGATCCTTTGAAGCTTTCTTT. Translated, it gives CASSLGRSFEAFF.